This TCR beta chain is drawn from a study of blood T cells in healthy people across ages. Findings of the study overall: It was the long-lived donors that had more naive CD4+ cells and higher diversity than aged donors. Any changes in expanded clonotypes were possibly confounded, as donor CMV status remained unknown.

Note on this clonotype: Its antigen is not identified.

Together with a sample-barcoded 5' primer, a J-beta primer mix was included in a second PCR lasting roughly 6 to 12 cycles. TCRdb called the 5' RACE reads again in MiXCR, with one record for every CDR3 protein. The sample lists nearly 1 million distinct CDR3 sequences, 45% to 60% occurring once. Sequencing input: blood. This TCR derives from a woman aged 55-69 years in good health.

The CDR3 region is CASSEAGKGQETQYF. CDR3 in DNA: TGTGCCAGCAGTGAAGCAGGCAAGGGCCAAGAGACCCAGTACTTC. The chain links TRBV25-1 to TRBJ2-5; no reliable D call. V lost 2 bases and J lost 1, with 11 bases in between. Germline loops: CDR1 MGHDK, CDR2 SYGVNS. The CDR3 runs to 15 residues.